Listed here are 21 T cell receptor beta chains from one sample, sequenced in a study of vaccination and CD4 T cells after COVID-19. Treatment meaning: approximately nine-day PBMC culture with coronavirus spike peptide pools or control peptides (ViraFEST assay). Antigens for these TCRs are unknown. Cultured CD4+ T-cell DNA underwent Oncomine TCR Beta short-read sequencing. MiXCR, run by TCRdb on the PCR reads, gives a single entry per CDR3 protein. The table includes 4,800 or so distinct CDR3 sequences, 35% to 50% detected once. The sample taken for sequencing was CD4+ T cells from blood, cultured in vitro. The receptors were gathered from a human donor who had recovered from COVID-19.

The V call is TRBV6-2 or TRBV6-3, the J call TRBJ2-3; TRBD1 aligns across 8 bases. CDR3 length equals 19 residues. Germline-derived CDR1 and CDR2 are MNHEY and SVGEGT. The V and J ends lost 4 bases and 6 bases, in that order; junction bases with no gene match: 21. The CDR3 here is CASSSSLGQGRGGGDTQYF. The DNA for the CDR3 is TGTGCCAGCAGTTCCTCCCTTGGACAGGGCAGAGGAGGCGGCGATACGCAGTATTTT.

Within the sample, this clonotype is medium-sized. This rearrangement joins TRBV9 to TRBJ2-5, with D perhaps TRBD2 (5 bases). Deletions cut 4 bases from V and 1 base from J, with 17 bases between. The CDR3 has 16 residues. Looked up from germline, CDR1 is SGDLS and CDR2 is YYNGEE. In nucleotides, the CDR3 is TGTGCCAGCAGCAAGGCGGGCTCTAGGTTCCAAGAGACCCAGTACTTC. Protein product: CASSKAGSRFQETQYF.

The gene calls are TRBV7-9 and TRBJ2-7; the D gene is possibly TRBD2 (6 bases). V was clipped by 1 base and J by 1 base, with 11 bases between them. The CDR3 is made up of 15 amino acids. The V gene's germline CDR1 is SEHNR and CDR2 FQNEAQ (reference sequence). The CDR3 coding sequence is TGTGCCAGCAGCTTAGGCGGGGTTCCGTCCTACGAGCAGTACTTC. This gives the protein CASSLGGVPSYEQYF.

This clonotype occurred a few times. This chain connects TRBV19 to TRBJ1-2, with D hard to call. The CDR3 has 14 amino acids. Germline V lookup: CDR1 LNHDA, CDR2 SQIVND (reference sequence). V lost 5 bases, J lost 1 base, and 11 bases lay in between. The CDR3 DNA reads TGTGCCAGTAGTGCCGGAGTCAATAACTATGGCTACACCTTC. Amino acids: CASSAGVNNYGYTF.

This chain uses TRBV30 with TRBJ2-3; D remains unclear. Germline V lookup: CDR1 GTSNPN, CDR2 SVGIG (reference sequence). The CDR3 is 11 amino acids. The V end lost 0 bases, the J end lost 9 bases, and 7 bases lay between the germline ends. CDR3 bases: TGTGCCTGGAGTGTAGGAGACACGCAGTATTTT. Its translation is CAWSVGDTQYF.

This chain links TRBV12-3 or TRBV12-4 with TRBJ1-1; D is perhaps TRBD1 (5 bases). The CDR3 has 14 amino acids. The germline V and J ends were trimmed by 5 bases and 5 bases, with 15 bases remaining between them. The DNA of the CDR3 is TGTGCCAGCAGTCCCCGGGGGGGGTGGACTGAAGCTTTCTTT. Protein sequence: CASSPRGGWTEAFF.

This clonotype was observed a handful of times. The rearrangement links TRBV20-1 to TRBJ2-3; 11 bases line up with TRBD2. This CDR3 comprises 17 residues. Trimming removed 0 bases from V and 3 bases from J; junction bases left unmatched: 8. Germline lookup yields CDR1 DFQATT and CDR2 SNEGSKA (reference sequence). The CDR3 loop is CSAREASGRLGTDTQYF. The CDR3, as DNA: TGCAGTGCTAGAGAGGCTAGCGGGAGGTTGGGGACAGATACGCAGTATTTT.

J is TRBJ2-1 and V is TRBV20-1, with unresolved D. The V gene's germline CDR1 is DFQATT and CDR2 SNEGSKA (reference sequence). The CDR3 covers 14 residues. The ends were cut back, 2 bases at V and 3 bases at J, with 11 bases in the middle. CDR3 bases: TGCAGTGCTAGAAGTGACGGCCTCTACAATGAGCAGTTCTTC. Translating it yields CSARSDGLYNEQFF.

This clonotype was seen only a few times. The chain couples TRBV7-2 to TRBJ1-5, with D perhaps TRBD1 (6 bases). Looked up from germline, CDR1 is SGHTA and CDR2 is FQGNSA. The CDR3 length is 15 residues. Trimming shortened V by 5 bases and J by 7 bases, and 18 bases separated the two germline ends. This chain's CDR3 is CASSHPTGDRQPQHF. The CDR3 DNA follows: TGTGCCAGCAGCCATCCGACAGGAGACAGGCAGCCCCAGCATTTT.

The rearrangement links TRBV12-3 or TRBV12-4 to TRBJ2-6; unclear D gene. The CDR3 loop spans 17 amino acids. The V gene lost 1 base and the J gene lost 0 bases, with 10 bases spanning the gap. This CDR3 reads CASSLGILVSGANVLTF. CDR3 in DNA: TGTGCCAGCAGTTTAGGCATTCTGGTCTCTGGGGCCAACGTCCTGACTTTC.

The rearrangement uses TRBV12-3 or TRBV12-4 and TRBJ1-1; TRBD1 aligns across 9 bases. The V gene end was trimmed by 3 bases and the J gene end by 6 bases; junction bases not matched to a gene: 11. This CDR3 has 16 amino acids. CDR3 residues: CASSLGKGTGRPEAFF. DNA of the CDR3: TGTGCCAGCAGTTTGGGGAAGGGGACAGGGAGACCTGAAGCTTTCTTT.

This clonotype was counted only a few times. The chain is built from TRBV7-2 and TRBJ1-1; 7 nucleotides align to TRBD1. There are 16 residues in the CDR3. Trimming took 1 base from V and 4 from J; bases not matched to a gene: 9. Germline V gene data show CDR1 as SGHTA and CDR2 as FQGNSA. The CDR3 protein is CASSLVLDRARTEAFF. CDR3 DNA sequence: TGTGCCAGCAGCTTAGTCCTTGACAGGGCTCGCACTGAAGCTTTCTTT.

The chain joins TRBV2 to TRBJ2-3; 7 bases are shared with TRBD2. The germline V gene has CDR1 SNHLY and CDR2 FYNNEI. The J segment lost 3 bases and the V segment lost 3 bases, leaving 9 bases of the junction unmatched. The CDR3 length is 16 residues. CDR3 DNA: TGTGCCAGCAGTGATAGGGCGGGGGAGGGGACAGATACGCAGTATTTT. Its protein product is CASSDRAGEGTDTQYF. The complete variable domain, with remaining parts taken from reference TRBV2 and TRBJ2-3, reads EPEVTQTPSHQVTQMGQEVILRCVPISNHLYFYWYRQILGQKVEFLVSFYNNEISEKSEIFDDQFSVERPDGSNFTLKIRSTKLEDSAMYFCASSDRAGEGTDTQYFGPGTRLTVL.

V is TRBV11-2 and J is TRBJ1-6; a weak D match, TRBD1 (5 bases). With 5 bases removed from V and 8 bases from J, the gap between germline ends came to 22 bases. Germline V gene data show CDR1 as SGHAT and CDR2 as FQNNGV. The CDR3 contains 17 residues. CDR3 in amino acids: CASSPSLGDRLYSPLHF. DNA of the CDR3: TGTGCCAGCAGCCCCAGCCTAGGGGACCGCTTATATTCACCCCTCCACTTT.

This clonotype was observed a handful of times. The chain uses TRBV7-3 and TRBJ2-5; 9 bases agree with TRBD1. In germline, CDR1 is SGHTA, CDR2 FQGTGA. The trim removed 5 bases at V and 0 bases at J, leaving 10 bases unmatched. The CDR3 has 17 amino acids. The DNA of the CDR3 is TGTGCCAGCAGCCCGGGACAGGGAATCACTTACCAAGAGACCCAGTACTTC. Its translation is CASSPGQGITYQETQYF.

The CDR3 DNA reads TGTGCCATCGGGGGTCAGGGGGGTTCTGGGGCCAACGTCCTGACTTTC. Translating it yields CAIGGQGGSGANVLTF. This rearrangement joins TRBV10-3 to TRBJ2-6; D is possibly TRBD1 (7 bases). The CDR3 loop spans 16 amino acids. Trimming took off 8 bases at V and 1 base at J, with 15 bases between the two ends. CDR1 and CDR2 (germline): ENHRY, SYGVKD.

The V gene is TRBV20-1, the J gene TRBJ2-1; D is undetermined. The CDR3 has 13 amino acids. Deletions cut 1 base from V and 5 bases from J, with 9 bases between. The germline V gene has CDR1 DFQATT and CDR2 SNEGSKA (reference sequence). The CDR3 sequence is CSARAGPDNEQFF. The CDR3 bases are TGCAGTGCTAGAGCCGGACCTGACAATGAGCAGTTCTTC.

The chain's CDR3 is CSASESSNTGELFF. In DNA, the CDR3 is TGCAGTGCTAGTGAGTCGTCGAACACCGGGGAGCTGTTTTTT. V is TRBV20-1 and J is TRBJ2-2; D remains ambiguous. CDR3 length: 14 residues. V was pared by 3 bases and J by 0 bases, with 8 bases between. The germline gives CDR1 DFQATT, CDR2 SNEGSKA (reference sequence).

The chain's CDR3 is CASSLRQYQPQHF. The CDR3 DNA sequence: TGTGCCAGCAGTTTAAGACAGTATCAGCCCCAGCATTTT. The gene calls are TRBV6-5 and TRBJ1-5; D perhaps matches TRBD1 (5 bases). Trimming cost V 4 bases and J 5 bases, with 9 bases left between them. Germline V gives CDR1 MNHEY, CDR2 SVGAGI. The CDR3 loop spans 13 amino acids.

This chain uses TRBV2 with TRBJ1-1; no clear D. The V end lost 7 bases, the J end lost 4 bases, and 16 bases lay between the germline ends. This CDR3 has 14 residues. Germline V CDR1 and CDR2: SNHLY, FYNNEI. CDR3: CASTREPQSTEAFF. The DNA for the CDR3 is TGTGCCAGCACCAGAGAGCCCCAGAGCACTGAAGCTTTCTTT. The full variable domain, completed using reference TRBV2 and TRBJ1-1, is EPEVTQTPSHQVTQMGQEVILRCVPISNHLYFYWYRQILGQKVEFLVSFYNNEISEKSEIFDDQFSVERPDGSNFTLKIRSTKLEDSAMYFCASTREPQSTEAFFGQGTRLTVV.

This clonotype was detected a few times. The chain uses TRBV7-2 and TRBJ1-1; possibly TRBD1 for D (5 bases). This CDR3 has 14 amino acids. V was trimmed by 5 bases and J by 4 bases, leaving 14 bases between them. Looked up from germline, CDR1 is SGHTA and CDR2 is FQGNSA. The CDR3: CASSTEVRATEAFF. The DNA for the CDR3 is TGTGCCAGCAGCACAGAGGTCAGGGCCACTGAAGCTTTCTTT.